The clone carrying this T cell receptor beta chain was counted only a few times. What it binds is not known. The sample comes from a study of cytomegalovirus exposure and HLA in healthy donors. Study-wide results and caveats: Accurate predictions that matched the HLA-A and HLA-B alleles of most subjects were reportedly made from TCR beta sequences. DRB1 showed the most TCR associations and HLA-C the fewest in a later analysis, as rates varied by HLA locus.

The donors (healthy individuals) were bone marrow donors. When sampled, the donors appeared nominally healthy, though they likely had unrecorded immune exposures. Primers included in the PCR were 60 Vbeta and 13 Jbeta primers. The protocol was immunoSEQ multiplex PCR, while the TCRdb copy is restricted to in-frame clones and leaves out a portion. This sample has over 60,000 clones; roughly 70% occur once, and the top ten carry roughly an eighth. Germline V CDR1 and CDR2: LGHNA, YSLEER. CDR3 size: 15 residues. The V end was cut by 2 bases, the J end by 6 bases, with 13 bases between. The source of this sequence is a man between 65 and 80 years old in good health and CMV-seronegative. Material for sequencing was PBMCs. This rearrangement joins TRBV4-3 to TRBJ2-2; perhaps TRBD1 as D (6 bases). CDR3 sequence (DNA): TGCGCCAGCAGCCAATTAGAACAGGGTCCCGGGGAGCTGTTTTTT. As protein: CASSQLEQGPGELFF.